The 5 T cell receptor beta chains reported below all come from one sample, sequenced in a study of blood T cells in healthy people across ages. A second 7 to 11 cycle PCR used barcoded and J-beta primers. TCRdb reprocessed the 5' RACE reads via MiXCR and lists one record per CDR3 protein. This sample has around 970,000 distinct CDR3 sequences; roughly 51% occur once, and the top ten carry 20% to 25%. Input material: blood. Receptors were obtained from an older woman in good health.

This clonotype was found a few times. The chain combines TRBV11-2 with TRBJ2-7; the match to TRBD1 covers 7 bases. CDR3 size: 13 residues. Germline V CDR1 and CDR2: SGHAT, FQNNGV. J lost 1 base, V lost 7 bases, and 4 bases had no gene match. The chain's CDR3 is CASNTGQSYEQYF. CDR3 sequence (DNA): TGTGCCAGCAACACGGGACAGTCCTACGAGCAGTACTTC.

The chain employs TRBV29-1 and TRBJ2-7, with D perhaps assigned TRBD1 or TRBD2 (5 bases each). The CDR3 loop spans 11 amino acids. Deletions cut 6 bases from V and 10 bases from J, with 16 bases between. The V gene's germline CDR1 is SQVTM and CDR2 ANQGSEA. The CDR3 reads CSVRGEGSQYF. Written as DNA, the CDR3 is TGCAGCGTAAGGGGTGAGGGTTCTCAGTACTTC.

This clonotype was found once. The V call is TRBV7-2, the J call TRBJ2-7; 13 nucleotides align to TRBD2. After removal of 1 base from V and 1 base from J, the junction contained 7 bases not matched to a gene. The CDR3 is 18 amino acids. Looked up from germline, CDR1 is SGHTA and CDR2 is FQGNSA. The CDR3 DNA reads TGTGCCAGCAGCTTAGAAAGGACTAGCGGGAGCGGGTCCTACGAGCAGTACTTC. Translating gives CASSLERTSGSGSYEQYF.

This clonotype showed up just once. V usage is TRBV6-1 and J usage is TRBJ2-4; no definite D call. The J call may be mistaken, given a closer DNA end match to TRBJ2-7. This CDR3 is built from 15 residues. Per germline, CDR1 MNHNS and CDR2 SASEGT. CDR3 bases: TGTGCCAGCAGTGAGTTTTATGGTTATTCCTACGAGCAGTACTTC. Translating gives CASSEFYGYSYEQYF.

The V and J genes are TRBV27 and TRBJ2-5; D uncertain. V was pared by 0 bases and J by 1 base, with 6 bases between. The CDR3 has 14 amino acids. Germline V CDR1 and CDR2: MNHEY, SMNVEV (reference sequence). The CDR3 coding sequence is TGTGCCAGCAGTTTATCGATCCGCCAAGAGACCCAGTACTTC. This translates into CASSLSIRQETQYF.